These 27 T cell receptor beta chains were all obtained from the same sample, sequenced in a study of blood T cell repertoires in COVID-19. Some clones are missing from TCRdb's copy, which holds only in-frame ones; the method was immunoSEQ multiplex PCR. The sample has roughly 220,000 clones, about 86% seen once. Sequencing input: peripheral blood. The receptors come from a woman aged 50 to 60 with COVID-19, enrolled during active disease.

The genes are TRBV30 and TRBJ1-1, with 7 bases that match TRBD1. This CDR3 region has 15 residues. Per germline, CDR1 GTSNPN and CDR2 SVGIG (reference sequence). The junction had 10 bases not matched to a gene; V was cut back by 3 bases and J by 3 bases. CDR3 residues: CAWRQGGYGDTEAFF. Here the CDR3 DNA reads TGTGCCTGGAGGCAGGGGGGTTATGGGGACACTGAAGCTTTCTTT.

The table lists this clone with a count of one. This sequence joins TRBV5-6 and TRBJ2-3; 9 bases fit TRBD2. Trimming took 4 bases from V and 1 from J; bases not matched to a gene: 7. The CDR3 contains 16 residues. Germline V gene sequence: CDR1 SGHDT, CDR2 YYEEEE. CDR3 in amino acids: CASSPGVAGGTDTQYF. The CDR3 nucleotides read TGTGCCAGCAGCCCCGGAGTAGCGGGGGGCACAGATACGCAGTATTTT.

The V and J genes are TRBV2 and TRBJ1-1; TRBD1 matches at 7 bases. From germline, CDR1 is SNHLY and CDR2 FYNNEI. CDR3 size: 14 residues. V dropped 5 bases and J dropped 5; count of bases not matched to a gene: 8. CDR3 nucleotides: TGTGCCAGCAGTTTGGACAGGCAGAGGACTGAAGCTTTCTTT. Its translation: CASSLDRQRTEAFF.

This chain links TRBV10-3 with TRBJ1-2; maybe TRBD1 (5 bases). In germline, CDR1 is ENHRY, CDR2 SYGVKD. The CDR3 has 13 amino acids. Trimming stripped 0 bases from V and 6 bases from J, with 8 bases between. Here the CDR3 reads CAISESRGDGYTF. The CDR3 coding sequence is TGTGCCATCAGTGAGTCTAGGGGCGATGGCTACACCTTC.

This CDR3 is CASSSRRDRVYNEQFF. As DNA, the CDR3 is TGCGCCAGCAGCTCCCGAAGAGACAGGGTCTACAATGAGCAGTTCTTC. The chain is built from TRBV4-3 and TRBJ2-1; 7 bases align to TRBD1. Per the germline V gene, CDR1 is LGHNA and CDR2 is YSLEER. With V trimmed by 5 bases and J by 3 bases, 10 bases remained unmatched. This CDR3 is built from 16 residues.

The chain is built from TRBV11-2 and TRBJ2-7; TRBD1 matches at 9 bases. Per the germline V gene, CDR1 is SGHAT and CDR2 is FQNNGV. The CDR3 runs to 14 residues. Trimming at V came to 5 bases and at J to 6 bases, leaving 8 bases not matched to a gene. The chain's CDR3 is CASSLRDRVSEQYF. The CDR3 coding sequence is TGTGCCAGCAGCCTTCGGGACAGGGTTTCCGAGCAGTACTTC. Drawing the rest from reference TRBV11-2 and TRBJ2-7, the complete variable domain is EAGVAQSPRYKIIEKRQSVAFWCNPISGHATLYWYQQILGQGPKLLIQFQNNGVVDDSQLPKDRFSAERLKGVDSTLKIQPAKLEDSAVYLCASSLRDRVSEQYFGPGTRLTVT.

The chain links TRBV10-3 to TRBJ2-7; D possibly corresponds to TRBD2 (6 bases). Germline assignment: CDR1 ENHRY and CDR2 SYGVKD. The CDR3 loop spans 16 amino acids. The CDR3 loop is CAITEEGLTLSYEQYV. The CDR3 coding sequence is TGTGCCATCACTGAGGAGGGTTTGACCCTGTCCTACGAGCAGTACGTC.

The gene calls are TRBV10-1 and TRBJ2-5, with 11 nucleotides matching TRBD2. Germline V gene lookup returns CDR1 WNHNN and CDR2 SYGVQD (reference sequence). V lost 0 bases, J lost 2 bases, and 5 bases stayed unmatched. This CDR3 has 17 amino acids. DNA of the CDR3: TGCGCCAGCAGTGAGTCACCGCTAGCGGGGGGACAAGAGACCCAGTACTTC. Its protein product is CASSESPLAGGQETQYF.

The chain has TRBV11-2 and TRBJ2-2; 7 bases are shared with TRBD1. J lost 4 bases, V lost 5 bases, and 7 bases had no gene match. The CDR3 loop spans 15 amino acids. Germline V gene data show CDR1 as SGHAT and CDR2 as FQNNGV. The CDR3 is CASSEYRGSTGELFF. The CDR3 DNA is TGTGCCAGCAGCGAATACAGGGGTAGCACCGGGGAGCTGTTTTTT. The entire variable domain, with the rest obtained from reference TRBV11-2 and TRBJ2-2, is as follows: EAGVAQSPRYKIIEKRQSVAFWCNPISGHATLYWYQQILGQGPKLLIQFQNNGVVDDSQLPKDRFSAERLKGVDSTLKIQPAKLEDSAVYLCASSEYRGSTGELFFGEGSRLTVL.

The CDR3 reads CAISEGGHLNTGELFF. In DNA form, the CDR3 reads TGTGCCATCAGTGAGGGGGGACACCTGAACACCGGGGAGCTGTTTTTT. The rearrangement uses TRBV10-3 and TRBJ2-2; D possibly corresponds to TRBD1 (6 bases). Germline V lookup: CDR1 ENHRY, CDR2 SYGVKD. The CDR3 is 16 amino acids. Trimming removed 2 bases at V and 1 base at J, with 11 bases between.

The CDR3 sequence: CASSPRLGLISDTQYF. CDR3 sequence (DNA): TGTGCCAGCAGCCCTCGACTAGGTTTAATCTCGGATACGCAGTATTTT. The chain is built from TRBV7-2 and TRBJ2-3; tentatively, D is TRBD2 (6 bases). Germline V gene data show CDR1 as SGHTA and CDR2 as FQGNSA. V lost 5 bases to trimming and J lost 6 bases, with 21 bases between them. This CDR3 is 16 amino acids long.

J is TRBJ1-5 and V is TRBV3-1 (or the pseudogene TRBV3-2), with D possibly being TRBD1 (6 bases). Germline CDR1 is LGHDT and CDR2 is YNNKEL (reference sequence). This CDR3 region has 15 residues. V shed 8 bases and J shed 0 bases, with 14 bases lying between them. In DNA, the CDR3 is TGTGCCAGCGGCAGGGGATCCGTTAGCAATCAGCCCCAGCATTTT. Translation gives CASGRGSVSNQPQHF.

As concerns this clone: The same CDR3 is also encoded by other DNA sequences in this sample. The V gene is TRBV5-6, the J gene TRBJ2-7, with 7 nucleotides matching TRBD1. CDR1 is SGHDT and CDR2 is YYEEEE in the germline V gene. V shed 0 bases and J 4 bases; nucleotides not matched to a gene: 4. The CDR3 is 14 residues long. CDR3 DNA sequence: TGTGCCAGCAGCTTGGGACAGGGCCCTTACGAGCAGTACGTC. Translated: CASSLGQGPYEQYV.

This chain connects TRBV19 to TRBJ1-3; D unresolved. The CDR3 contains 14 residues. Per germline, CDR1 LNHDA and CDR2 SQIVND (reference sequence). V lost 7 bases and J 0 bases, leaving 10 bases between the germline ends. In DNA, the CDR3 is TGTGCCAGTAACCCAGGTACCTCTGGAAACACCATATATTTT. Residues: CASNPGTSGNTIYF.

The chain uses TRBV29-1 and TRBJ2-3, with 8 nucleotides matching TRBD1. This CDR3 region has 15 residues. After removal of 4 bases from V and 2 bases from J, the junction contained 8 bases not matched to a gene. Germline CDR1 and CDR2: SQVTM and ANQGSEA. CDR3 protein: CSVVPQGAPTDTQYF. The CDR3 nucleotides read TGCAGCGTTGTACCGCAGGGGGCCCCCACAGATACGCAGTATTTT.

The V call is TRBV3-1 (or the pseudogene TRBV3-2), the J call TRBJ1-1; possibly TRBD1 for D (6 bases). The CDR3 extends over 14 amino acids. V gave up 5 bases and J gave up 7 bases, with 17 bases separating them. CDR1 is LGHDT, CDR2 YNNKEL, per germline (reference sequence). The CDR3 DNA follows: TGTGCCAGCAGCTCACAGGGCTGGGACAATGAAGCTTTCTTT. Its protein product is CASSSQGWDNEAFF.

The CDR3 bases are TGTGCCAGCAGTTTATTAAAACCCTGGACAGAGCGACTTAATGGCTACACCTTC. Amino acids: CASSLLKPWTERLNGYTF. V usage is TRBV27 and J usage is TRBJ1-2; perhaps TRBD1 as D (6 bases). The length of the CDR3 is 18 residues. Trimming pared 1 base from V and 6 bases from J, leaving 24 bases between. Germline lookup yields CDR1 MNHEY and CDR2 SMNVEV (reference sequence).

The chain employs TRBV11-3 and TRBJ2-7, with 8 bases lining up with TRBD2. V trimming: 5 bases; J trimming: 3 bases; junction bases outside the gene matches: 18. This CDR3 is 18 amino acids long. Germline values: CDR1 SGHNT, CDR2 YENEEA. The CDR3 protein is CASSQSRAGTRSFYEQYF. In DNA form, the CDR3 reads TGTGCCAGCAGCCAATCTAGGGCGGGGACTAGAAGTTTCTACGAGCAGTACTTC. Drawing the rest from reference TRBV11-3 and TRBJ2-7, the complete variable domain is EAGVVQSPRYKIIEKKQPVAFWCNPISGHNTLYWYLQNLGQGPELLIRYENEEAVDDSQLPKDRFSAERLKGVDSTLKIQPAELGDSAVYLCASSQSRAGTRSFYEQYFGPGTRLTVT.

The CDR3 here is CAWSRNAWEQFF. CDR3 sequence (DNA): TGTGCCTGGAGTCGAAATGCGTGGGAGCAGTTCTTC. The chain uses TRBV30 and TRBJ2-1; no clear D. Per the germline V gene, CDR1 is GTSNPN and CDR2 is SVGIG (reference sequence). V lost 2 bases and J lost 10, with 12 bases in between. CDR3 length: 12 residues.

This clone was recorded only once. V usage is TRBV6-5 and J usage is TRBJ2-7, with D perhaps matching TRBD1 (6 bases). This CDR3 comprises 14 residues. Germline CDR1 is MNHEY and CDR2 is SVGAGI. The V gene lost 4 bases and the J gene lost 2 bases, with 12 bases spanning the gap. The CDR3 spells CASSLTGFPYEQYF. The CDR3 region has the DNA TGTGCCAGCAGTTTAACAGGGTTCCCCTACGAGCAGTACTTC.

As to this clone: Other DNA sequences in the sample encode the same CDR3. The V gene is TRBV12-5, the J gene TRBJ2-2, with D perhaps TRBD2 (5 bases). Trimming removed 7 bases from V and 0 bases from J, with 15 bases in between. The CDR3 has 16 amino acids. Looked up from germline, CDR1 is LGHNT and CDR2 is FRNRAP. CDR3 DNA: TGTGCTAGTGTCACGACGGGATTTGCGAACACCGGGGAGCTGTTTTTT. Translating gives CASVTTGFANTGELFF.

The chain joins TRBV11-2 to TRBJ2-7, with D tentatively TRBD2 (6 bases). V lost 6 bases and J 4 bases, leaving 16 bases between the germline ends. From germline, CDR1 is SGHAT and CDR2 FQNNGV. The length of the CDR3 is 14 residues. The CDR3 DNA is TGTGCCAGCAGTCGGGGGATGTCCCCATACGAGCAGTACGTC. Its translation is CASSRGMSPYEQYV.

The V gene is TRBV28, the J gene TRBJ1-5, with 11 positions matching TRBD1. The germline V gene encodes CDR1 MDHEN and CDR2 SYDVKM. After removal of 6 bases from V and 10 bases from J, the junction contained 14 bases not matched to a gene. This CDR3 is 16 amino acids long. The CDR3 DNA sequence: TGTGCCAGCAGCCCTATATCGGGACAGGGGGAATTACCCCAGCATTTT. Translating it yields CASSPISGQGELPQHF.

This sequence joins TRBV11-3 and TRBJ1-1, with D unresolved. The CDR3 contains 13 residues. Trimming stripped 6 bases from V and 0 bases from J, with 8 bases between. CDR1 and CDR2 from the germline V gene are SGHNT and YENEEA. CDR3: CASSAGVNTEAFF. CDR3 DNA: TGTGCCAGCAGTGCCGGGGTGAACACTGAAGCTTTCTTT.

This CDR3 is CAITAHLAGGPNTGELFF. The CDR3, as DNA: TGTGCCATCACTGCCCACTTAGCGGGGGGCCCGAACACCGGGGAGCTGTTTTTT. The chain links TRBV10-3 to TRBJ2-2; 10 nucleotides align to TRBD2. The CDR3 is made up of 18 amino acids. V was pared by 7 bases and J by 0 bases, with 11 bases of the junction left unmatched. Germline loops: CDR1 ENHRY, CDR2 SYGVKD.

V and J are TRBV6-5 and TRBJ2-3; possible D gene TRBD2, 7 bases. CDR1 and CDR2 (germline): MNHEY, SVGAGI. CDR3 length: 15 amino acids. Deletions cut 6 bases from V and 6 bases from J, with 19 bases between. The CDR3 sequence: CASSLTGGRMDTQYF. The CDR3 coding sequence is TGTGCCAGCAGCCTCACGGGGGGCCGGATGGATACGCAGTATTTT.

The CDR3 spells CASSFGGATEAFF. The CDR3 nucleotides read TGTGCCAGCAGTTTTGGAGGGGCCACTGAAGCTTTCTTT. The chain recombines TRBV12-3 or TRBV12-4 with TRBJ1-1; D may be TRBD1 (5 bases). The CDR3 covers 13 residues. Trimming stripped 3 bases from V and 4 bases from J, with 9 bases between.